The T cell receptor (beta chain) under discussion was sequenced for a study of neurological immune-mediated disorders. Study outcomes and limitations: The absence of any CDR3 amino acid sequence shared by expanded clones across subjects suggests that repertoires were private in all groups.

5'RACE generated cDNA with 10-nucleotide random UMIs. TCRdb recomputed calls from the 5' RACE reads with MiXCR, one row per CDR3 protein. The sample lists tens of thousands of distinct CDR3 sequences; more than 9.5% were seen once. This clonotype was recorded at least ten times. Its antigen is undetermined. The CDR3 runs to 13 residues. Germline CDR1 reads DFQATT; CDR2 reads SNEGSKA (reference sequence). Trimming shortened V by 5 bases and J by 5 bases, and 12 bases separated the two germline ends. The rearrangement joins TRBV20-1 to TRBJ2-2; D gene unclear. This TCR derives from a woman aged 55-69 years with HTLV-1-associated myelopathy (HAM/TSP). Sequencing input: PBMCs. The CDR3 here is CSAPHGFTGELFF. The CDR3, as DNA: TGCAGTGCTCCCCATGGGTTTACCGGGGAGCTGTTTTTT.